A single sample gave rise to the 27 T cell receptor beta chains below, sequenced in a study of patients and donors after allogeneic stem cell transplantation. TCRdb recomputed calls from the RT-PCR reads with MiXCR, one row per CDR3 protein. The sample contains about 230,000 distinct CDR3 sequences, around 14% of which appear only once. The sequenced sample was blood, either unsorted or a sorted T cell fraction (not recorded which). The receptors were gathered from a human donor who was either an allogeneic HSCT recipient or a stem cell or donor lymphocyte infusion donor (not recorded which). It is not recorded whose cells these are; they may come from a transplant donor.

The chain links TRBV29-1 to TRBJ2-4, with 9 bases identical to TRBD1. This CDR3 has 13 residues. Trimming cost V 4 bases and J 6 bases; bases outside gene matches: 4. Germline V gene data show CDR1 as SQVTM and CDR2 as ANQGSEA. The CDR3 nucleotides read TGCAGCGTTGTGGGACAGGGAGGAAACATTCAGTACTTC. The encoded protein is CSVVGQGGNIQYF.

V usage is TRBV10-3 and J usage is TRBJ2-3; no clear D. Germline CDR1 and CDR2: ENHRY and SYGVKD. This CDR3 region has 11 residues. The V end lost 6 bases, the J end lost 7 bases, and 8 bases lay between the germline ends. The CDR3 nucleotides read TGTGCCATCAGCGAGAAGAATACGCAGTATTTT. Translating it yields CAISEKNTQYF.

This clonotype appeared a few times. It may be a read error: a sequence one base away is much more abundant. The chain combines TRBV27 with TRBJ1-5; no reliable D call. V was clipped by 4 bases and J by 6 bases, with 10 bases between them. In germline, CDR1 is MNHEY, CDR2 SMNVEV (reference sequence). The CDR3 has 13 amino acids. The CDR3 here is CASSSEDRQPQHF. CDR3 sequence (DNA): TGTGCCAGCAGTTCAGAGGATCGTCAGCCCCAGCATTTT.

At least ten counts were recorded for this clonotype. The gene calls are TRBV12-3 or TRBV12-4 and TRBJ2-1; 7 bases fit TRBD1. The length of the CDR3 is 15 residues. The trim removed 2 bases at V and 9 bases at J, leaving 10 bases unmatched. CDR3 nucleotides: TGTGCCAGCAGTTTACGGCAGGGGGAATCGGGTGAGCAGTTCTTC. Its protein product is CASSLRQGESGEQFF.

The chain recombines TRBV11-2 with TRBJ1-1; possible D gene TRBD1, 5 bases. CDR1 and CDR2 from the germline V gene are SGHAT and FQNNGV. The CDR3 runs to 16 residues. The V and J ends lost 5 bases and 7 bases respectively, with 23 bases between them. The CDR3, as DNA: TGTGCCAGCAGCCCACTTGCGGGGCGCGGGGTGAGTGAAGCTTTCTTT. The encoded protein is CASSPLAGRGVSEAFF. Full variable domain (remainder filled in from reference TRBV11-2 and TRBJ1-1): EAGVAQSPRYKIIEKRQSVAFWCNPISGHATLYWYQQILGQGPKLLIQFQNNGVVDDSQLPKDRFSAERLKGVDSTLKIQPAKLEDSAVYLCASSPLAGRGVSEAFFGQGTRLTVV.

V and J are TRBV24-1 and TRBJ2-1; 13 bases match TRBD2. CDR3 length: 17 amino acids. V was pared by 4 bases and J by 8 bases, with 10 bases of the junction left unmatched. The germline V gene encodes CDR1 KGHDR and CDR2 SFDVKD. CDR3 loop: CATSDPGLAGLHHEQFF. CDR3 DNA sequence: TGTGCCACCAGTGACCCGGGACTAGCGGGACTTCACCATGAGCAGTTCTTC.

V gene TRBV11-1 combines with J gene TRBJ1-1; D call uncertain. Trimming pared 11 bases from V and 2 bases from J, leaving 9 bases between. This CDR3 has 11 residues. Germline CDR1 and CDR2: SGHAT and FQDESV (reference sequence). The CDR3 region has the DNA TGTGCCTCCGGGGTTAACACTGAAGCTTTCTTT. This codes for CASGVNTEAFF.

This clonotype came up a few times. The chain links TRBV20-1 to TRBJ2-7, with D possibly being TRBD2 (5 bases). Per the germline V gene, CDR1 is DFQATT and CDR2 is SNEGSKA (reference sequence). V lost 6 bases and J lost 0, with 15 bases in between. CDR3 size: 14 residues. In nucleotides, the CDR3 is TGCAGTGCCCCCCGGGATAGCTTCTCCTACGAGCAGTACTTC. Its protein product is CSAPRDSFSYEQYF.

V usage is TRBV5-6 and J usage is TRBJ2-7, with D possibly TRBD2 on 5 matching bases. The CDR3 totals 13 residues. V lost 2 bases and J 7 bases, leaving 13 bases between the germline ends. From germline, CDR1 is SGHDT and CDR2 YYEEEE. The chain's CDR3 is CASSFALGEEQYF. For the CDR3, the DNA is TGTGCCAGCAGCTTTGCTCTCGGGGAAGAGCAGTACTTC.

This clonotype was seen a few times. CDR3 coding DNA: TGTGCCAGCAGTTCGCGGGGAACCCCTGAAGCTTTCTTT. Translation gives CASSSRGTPEAFF. The chain uses TRBV6-5 and TRBJ1-1; D gene uncertain. The CDR3 extends over 13 amino acids. Trimming stripped 4 bases from V and 6 bases from J, with 12 bases between. The V gene's germline CDR1 is MNHEY and CDR2 SVGAGI.

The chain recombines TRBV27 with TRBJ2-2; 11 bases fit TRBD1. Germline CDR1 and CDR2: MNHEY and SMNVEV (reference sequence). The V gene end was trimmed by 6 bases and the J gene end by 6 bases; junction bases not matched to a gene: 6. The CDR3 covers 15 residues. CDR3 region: CASRAGTGGSGELFF. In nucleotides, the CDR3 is TGTGCCAGCAGAGCCGGGACAGGGGGATCCGGGGAGCTGTTTTTT.

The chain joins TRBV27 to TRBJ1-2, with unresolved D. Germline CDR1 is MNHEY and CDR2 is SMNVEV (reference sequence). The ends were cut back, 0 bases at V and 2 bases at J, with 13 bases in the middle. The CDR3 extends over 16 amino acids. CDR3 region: CASSLSGRNPNYGYTF. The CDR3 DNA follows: TGTGCCAGCAGTTTATCGGGGAGAAACCCAAACTATGGCTACACCTTC.

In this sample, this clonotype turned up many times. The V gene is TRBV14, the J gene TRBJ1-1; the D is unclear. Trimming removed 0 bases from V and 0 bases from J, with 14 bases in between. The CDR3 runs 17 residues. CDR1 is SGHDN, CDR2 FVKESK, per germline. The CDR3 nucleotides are TGTGCCAGCAGCCAAGAACTGACGGCCAACATGAACACTGAAGCTTTCTTT. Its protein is CASSQELTANMNTEAFF.

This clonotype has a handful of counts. The CDR3: CASSLGGGSPEQFF. The CDR3 DNA follows: TGTGCCAGCAGTTTAGGCGGGGGTTCCCCTGAGCAGTTCTTC. The rearrangement uses TRBV12-3 or TRBV12-4 and TRBJ2-1; the match to TRBD2 covers 7 bases. Trimming at V came to 1 base and at J to 9 bases, leaving 6 bases not matched to a gene. The CDR3 covers 14 residues.

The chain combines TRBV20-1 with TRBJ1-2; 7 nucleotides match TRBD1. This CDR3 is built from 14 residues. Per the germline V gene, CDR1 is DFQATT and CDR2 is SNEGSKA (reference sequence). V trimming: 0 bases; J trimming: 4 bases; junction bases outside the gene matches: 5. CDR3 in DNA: TGCAGTGCTAGAGATCCCGGGACAGTCTATGGCTACACCTTC. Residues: CSARDPGTVYGYTF.

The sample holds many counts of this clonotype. The CDR3 protein is CSAKRGATYNEQFF. The CDR3 DNA is TGCAGTGCCAAAAGGGGGGCCACTTACAATGAGCAGTTCTTC. The chain carries TRBV20-1 and TRBJ2-1; D is tentatively TRBD1 or TRBD2 (6 bases each). Germline CDR1 DFQATT, CDR2 SNEGSKA (reference sequence). CDR3 length: 14 residues. The V gene lost 6 bases and the J gene lost 4 bases, with 16 bases spanning the gap.

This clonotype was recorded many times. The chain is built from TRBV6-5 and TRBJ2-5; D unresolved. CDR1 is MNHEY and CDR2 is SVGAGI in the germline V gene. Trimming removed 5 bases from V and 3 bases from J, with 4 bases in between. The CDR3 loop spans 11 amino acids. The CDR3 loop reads CASSREETQYF. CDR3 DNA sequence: TGTGCCAGCAGTAGAGAAGAGACCCAGTACTTC.

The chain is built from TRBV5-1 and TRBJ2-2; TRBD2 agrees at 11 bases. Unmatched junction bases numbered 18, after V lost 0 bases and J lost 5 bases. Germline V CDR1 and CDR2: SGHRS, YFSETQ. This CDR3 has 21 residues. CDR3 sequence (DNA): TGCGCCAGCAGCTTGGTTCTTGGCGGACTAACTAGCGGGAGTGGGACCGGGGAGCTGTTTTTT. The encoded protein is CASSLVLGGLTSGSGTGELFF.

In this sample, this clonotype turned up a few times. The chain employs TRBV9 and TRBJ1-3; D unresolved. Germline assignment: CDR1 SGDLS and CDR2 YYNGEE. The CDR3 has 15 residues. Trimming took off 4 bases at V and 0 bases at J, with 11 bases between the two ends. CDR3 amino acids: CASSPSASSGNTIYF. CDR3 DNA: TGTGCCAGCAGCCCTTCAGCGAGCTCTGGAAACACCATATATTTT. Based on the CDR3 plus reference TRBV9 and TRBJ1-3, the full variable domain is DSGVTQTPKHLITATGQRVTLRCSPRSGDLSVYWYQQSLDQGLQFLIQYYNGEERAKGNILERFSAQQFPDLHSELNLSSLELGDSALYFCASSPSASSGNTIYFGEGSWLTVV.

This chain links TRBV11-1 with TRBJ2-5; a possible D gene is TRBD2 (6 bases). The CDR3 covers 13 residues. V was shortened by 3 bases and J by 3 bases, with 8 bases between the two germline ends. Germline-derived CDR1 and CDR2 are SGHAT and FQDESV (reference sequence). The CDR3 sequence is CASSFGRKETQYF. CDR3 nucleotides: TGTGCCAGCAGCTTTGGGAGGAAAGAGACCCAGTACTTC.

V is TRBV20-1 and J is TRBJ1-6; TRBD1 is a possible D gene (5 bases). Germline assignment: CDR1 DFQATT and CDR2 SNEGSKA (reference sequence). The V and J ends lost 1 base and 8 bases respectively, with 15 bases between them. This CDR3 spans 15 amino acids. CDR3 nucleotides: TGCAGTGCTAGAGGAGTAGGGGTAAGGCATTCACCCCTCCACTTT. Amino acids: CSARGVGVRHSPLHF.

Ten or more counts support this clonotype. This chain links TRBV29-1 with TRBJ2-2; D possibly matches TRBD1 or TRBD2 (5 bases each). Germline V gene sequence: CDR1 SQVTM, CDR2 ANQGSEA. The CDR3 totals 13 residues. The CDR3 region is CGSRAANTGELFF. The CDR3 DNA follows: TGCGGGAGCAGGGCAGCGAACACCGGGGAGCTGTTTTTT.

The CDR3 here is CASSVVQRSGGYTF. The CDR3 coding sequence is TGTGCCAGCAGCGTAGTACAGAGGTCTGGTGGCTACACCTTC. The chain employs TRBV9 and TRBJ1-2; D is uncertain. The CDR3 loop spans 14 amino acids. V was clipped by 0 bases and J by 7 bases, with 13 bases between them. Germline-derived CDR1 and CDR2 are SGDLS and YYNGEE. The complete variable domain, with remaining parts taken from reference TRBV9 and TRBJ1-2, reads DSGVTQTPKHLITATGQRVTLRCSPRSGDLSVYWYQQSLDQGLQFLIQYYNGEERAKGNILERFSAQQFPDLHSELNLSSLELGDSALYFCASSVVQRSGGYTFGSGTRLTVV.

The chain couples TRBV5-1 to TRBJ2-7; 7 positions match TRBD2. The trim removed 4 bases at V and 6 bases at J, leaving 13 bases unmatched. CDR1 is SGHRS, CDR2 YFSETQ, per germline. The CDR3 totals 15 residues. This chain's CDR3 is CASSRQEAGPPEQYF. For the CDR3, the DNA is TGCGCCAGCAGCCGCCAAGAAGCGGGGCCTCCCGAGCAGTACTTC.

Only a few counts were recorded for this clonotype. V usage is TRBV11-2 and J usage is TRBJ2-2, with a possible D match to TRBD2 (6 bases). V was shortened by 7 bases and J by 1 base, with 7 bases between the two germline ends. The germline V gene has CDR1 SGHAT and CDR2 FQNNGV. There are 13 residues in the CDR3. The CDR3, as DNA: TGTGCCAGCATGGGGGGGAACACCGGGGAGCTGTTTTTT. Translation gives CASMGGNTGELFF.

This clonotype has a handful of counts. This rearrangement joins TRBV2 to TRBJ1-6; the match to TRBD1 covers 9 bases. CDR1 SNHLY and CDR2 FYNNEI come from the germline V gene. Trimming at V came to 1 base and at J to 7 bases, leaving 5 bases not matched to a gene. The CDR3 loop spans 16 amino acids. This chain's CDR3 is CASSEEGQGRNSPLHF. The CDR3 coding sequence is TGTGCCAGCAGTGAAGAGGGACAGGGACGGAATTCACCCCTCCACTTT.

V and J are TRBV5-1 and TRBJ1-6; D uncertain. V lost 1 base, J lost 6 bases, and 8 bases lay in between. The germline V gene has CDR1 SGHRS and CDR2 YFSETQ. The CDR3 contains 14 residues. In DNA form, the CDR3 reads TGCGCCAGCAGCTTGAACATTCTTAATTCACCCCTCCACTTT. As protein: CASSLNILNSPLHF.